This TCR beta chain was identified in a study of T cells in localized non-small cell lung cancer. Whole-study results and caveats: A median of about 52 clones ranked among the top 100 in tumor appeared in adjacent lung. Uninvolved neighboring lung showed the greatest T cell clonality, exceeding tumor.

CDR1 and CDR2 from the germline V gene are MNHEY and SVGAGI. The CDR3 covers 13 residues. The V end was cut by 6 bases, the J end by 5 bases, with 13 bases between. TCRdb keeps only in-frame clones here, not all; method: immunoSEQ multiplex PCR. The sample lists 25,000 to 30,000 clones, about 80% occurring once. Regarding this clone: Its antigen is unidentified.

The specimen was peripheral blood mononuclear cells, collected before any cancer treatment. This chain uses TRBV6-5 with TRBJ2-5, with a possible D match to TRBD2 (6 bases). The TCR sequence derives from a man between 40 and 69 years old with stage III lung adenocarcinoma. DNA of the CDR3: TGTGCCAGCAGGGGGACTGCCTGGGAGACCCAGTACTTC. As protein: CASRGTAWETQYF.